This T cell receptor beta chain was recorded in a study of cytomegalovirus exposure and HLA in healthy donors. Study-wide results and limits: The authors reported that TCR beta sequences could predict HLA-A and HLA-B alleles. These predictions were accurate for most subjects in the first cohort. The later analysis indicated that the majority of CMV-associated TCR beta chains appeared HLA-restricted.

Details on this clone: Its target is unknown.

Use of 60 Vbeta and 13 Jbeta primers characterized the PCR. Here immunoSEQ multiplex PCR was the method, and the copy in TCRdb shows in-frame clones only, minus some. In all, the sample yields roughly 40,000 clones. The sequenced sample was PBMCs. The TCR comes from a male donor in good health and CMV-seronegative.

CDR3 residues: CAWDRDTGGTF. For the CDR3, the DNA is TGTGCCTGGGACCGGGACACGGGAGGTACCTTC. V is TRBV30 and J is TRBJ1-2; D perhaps matches TRBD1 (6 bases). V was cut by 5 bases and J by 14 bases, with 18 bases left in between. The length of the CDR3 is 11 residues. CDR1 is GTSNPN, CDR2 SVGIG, per germline (reference sequence).